This T cell receptor (beta chain) was recovered during a study of cytomegalovirus exposure and HLA in healthy donors. PCR amplification relied on 60 Vbeta primers (plus 13 Jbeta primers). Method: immunoSEQ multiplex PCR; TCRdb's copy keeps in-frame clones and lacks some. The table records tens of thousands of clones, 77% of them present only once. For this clone: Its antigen is unknown.

Although they were nominally healthy when sampled, donors likely had unrecorded immune exposures. CDR1 and CDR2 from the germline V gene are MDHEN and SYDVKM. V lost 7 bases to trimming and J lost 1 base, with 13 bases between them. This CDR3 has 14 amino acids. The study's findings and limits: More clonal expansion characterized HLA-associated TCR beta chains than equally common others in a later analysis. Later analysis suggested links between common viral pathogens and several top significant clusters. TCR beta V- and J-gene trimming, according to a later analysis, was linked to a missense DCLRE1C variant.

What was sequenced was PBMCs. V is TRBV28 and J is TRBJ1-1; maybe TRBD1 (5 bases). This clonotype originated in a male donor in good health and CMV-seropositive. The CDR3 DNA reads as TGTGCCAGCATCCCCGCGGGGGGGAACACTGAAGCTTTCTTT. Its protein product is CASIPAGGNTEAFF. Full variable domain (remainder filled in from reference TRBV28 and TRBJ1-1): DVKVTQSSRYLVKRTGEKVFLECVQDMDHENMFWYRQDPGLGLRLIYFSYDVKMKEKGDIPEGYSVSREKKERFSLILESASTNQTSMYLCASIPAGGNTEAFFGQGTRLTVV.